The next 24 T cell receptor beta chains were all read from a single sample in a study of T-cell reconstitution after alpha-beta-depleted transplantation in children. Study findings and constraints: At one year after transplant, newly produced T cells mostly accounted for T-cell counts and diversity.

These receptors' antigens are unknown. A library of TCRbeta sequences, prepared with unique molecular identifiers, was generated. TCRdb re-called the PCR reads through MiXCR, storing one row per CDR3 protein. The data show approximately 300,000 distinct CDR3 sequences, with 6.5% to 9% seen just once and around 10% held by the top ten. This material consisted of peripheral blood, taken 360 days after TCRalphabeta/CD19-depleted stem cell transplant. These receptor sequences come from a female patient aged 2 to 10 who had a stem cell transplant for Fanconi anemia, so the T cells may come from the graft donor.

This clonotype came up a few times. This sequence joins TRBV7-3 and TRBJ1-1; no firm D call. Trimming cost V 5 bases and J 1 base, with 14 bases left between them. The CDR3 has 15 amino acids. Germline V gene data show CDR1 as SGHTA and CDR2 as FQGTGA. CDR3 amino acids: CASSPGPNQNTEAFF. CDR3 in DNA: TGTGCCAGCAGCCCCGGGCCAAATCAGAACACTGAAGCTTTCTTT.

The V and J genes are TRBV18 and TRBJ2-2; 13 nucleotides agree with TRBD2. The germline V gene encodes CDR1 KGHSH and CDR2 LQKENI. V shed 3 bases and J 0 bases; nucleotides not matched to a gene: 1. This CDR3 contains 17 residues. CDR3 in DNA: TGTGCCAGCTCACCTACTAGCGGGAGGGCGAACACCGGGGAGCTGTTTTTT. Translating it yields CASSPTSGRANTGELFF.

The genes are TRBV10-3 and TRBJ2-7; D is ambiguous. The CDR3 has 15 residues. Germline loops: CDR1 ENHRY, CDR2 SYGVKD. V shed 5 bases and J shed 3 bases, with 17 bases lying between them. CDR3 DNA sequence: TGTGCCATCAGTTTGAGTCTTGATTCCATCTACGAGCAGTACTTC. Residues: CAISLSLDSIYEQYF.

The J gene is TRBJ2-6, the V gene TRBV6-5; no definite D call. Germline V gives CDR1 MNHEY, CDR2 SVGAGI. CDR3 length: 15 amino acids. V gave up 2 bases and J gave up 0 bases, with 5 bases separating them. The CDR3 DNA reads as TGTGCCAGCAGTTACCCAGGCTCTGGGGCCAACGTCCTGACTTTC. As protein: CASSYPGSGANVLTF.

In its sample, this clonotype was seen many times. V and J are TRBV12-3 or TRBV12-4 and TRBJ2-7; tentative D call: TRBD2 (6 bases). This CDR3 comprises 14 residues. The V and J ends lost 3 bases and 6 bases respectively, with 15 bases between them. CDR3 in DNA: TGTGCCAGCAGTTTCAGTCCTAGCGCCCGCGAGCAGTACTTC. Translation gives CASSFSPSAREQYF.

This clonotype has only a few counts. The gene calls are TRBV28 and TRBJ2-2; D gene uncertain. The ends were cut back, 2 bases at V and 3 bases at J, with 13 bases in the middle. In germline, CDR1 is MDHEN, CDR2 SYDVKM. The CDR3 contains 16 residues. CDR3 residues: CASSLTRQLDTGELFF. The CDR3 region has the DNA TGTGCCAGCAGTTTAACTCGGCAGCTTGACACCGGGGAGCTGTTTTTT.

The CDR3 loop reads CSARFRLAGDYEQYF. In DNA, the CDR3 is TGCAGTGCTAGATTTAGGCTAGCGGGAGACTACGAGCAGTACTTC. The chain couples TRBV20-1 to TRBJ2-7; 10 nucleotides match TRBD2. This CDR3 has 15 amino acids. Germline V gene data show CDR1 as DFQATT and CDR2 as SNEGSKA (reference sequence). Trimming removed 2 bases from V and 3 bases from J; junction bases left unmatched: 7.

The V gene is TRBV28, the J gene TRBJ1-5, with a weak D call TRBD1 (6 bases). The CDR3 contains 16 residues. From germline, CDR1 is MDHEN and CDR2 SYDVKM. V was clipped by 7 bases and J by 3 bases, with 19 bases between them. The CDR3 DNA sequence: TGTGCCAGCACTCCCCTTTCGGGGACAAACAATCAGCCCCAGCATTTT. It is translated as CASTPLSGTNNQPQHF.

There are many counts of this clonotype. The CDR3 DNA follows: TGCGCCAGCAGCTTGGACACCTACGAGCAGTACTTC. This encodes CASSLDTYEQYF. The chain uses TRBV5-1 and TRBJ2-7; D not resolved. The V and J ends lost 0 bases and 2 bases respectively, with 3 bases between them. Germline assignment: CDR1 SGHRS and CDR2 YFSETQ. This CDR3 region has 12 residues.

V gene TRBV9 combines with J gene TRBJ2-1; weak D call: TRBD1 (6 bases). Germline V CDR1 and CDR2: SGDLS, YYNGEE. CDR3 length: 15 residues. The V end lost 7 bases, the J end lost 4 bases, and 18 bases lay between the germline ends. CDR3 sequence reads: CASQRTGHPYNEQFF. The CDR3 DNA reads TGTGCCAGCCAGAGGACGGGACACCCTTACAATGAGCAGTTCTTC. Filled out from reference TRBV9 and TRBJ2-1, the complete variable domain reads DSGVTQTPKHLITATGQRVTLRCSPRSGDLSVYWYQQSLDQGLQFLIQYYNGEERAKGNILERFSAQQFPDLHSELNLSSLELGDSALYFCASQRTGHPYNEQFFGPGTRLTVL.

The V gene is TRBV3-1, the J gene TRBJ2-7; D remains unclear. The V gene lost 1 base and the J gene lost 2 bases, with 6 bases spanning the gap. The CDR3 consists of 13 residues. Germline V gene lookup returns CDR1 LGHDT and CDR2 YNNKEL (reference sequence). The CDR3 nucleotides are TGTGCCAGCAGCCAAGGGATAACCTACGAGCAGTACTTC. Residues: CASSQGITYEQYF.

This clonotype came up many times. The chain uses TRBV5-1 and TRBJ2-1, with 7 positions matching TRBD2. Trimming removed 4 bases from V and 10 bases from J; junction bases left unmatched: 5. Germline lookup yields CDR1 SGHRS and CDR2 YFSETQ. This CDR3 has 12 residues. CDR3 in DNA: TGCGCCAGCAGCGTGAGCGGGATCGAGCAGTTCTTC. This gives the protein CASSVSGIEQFF.

V and J are TRBV9 and TRBJ2-2, with 9 bases aligning to TRBD1. This CDR3 contains 17 residues. V lost 1 base and J lost 0; bases outside the gene matches: 4. Germline CDR1 and CDR2: SGDLS and YYNGEE. The CDR3 DNA follows: TGTGCCAGCAGCGTACCCCGACAGGGGGCGAACACCGGGGAGCTGTTTTTT. Protein: CASSVPRQGANTGELFF.

This clonotype turned up a few times. This chain connects TRBV25-1 to TRBJ2-7, with a possible D match to TRBD2 (6 bases). With 6 bases removed from V and 2 bases from J, the gap between germline ends came to 8 bases. This CDR3 contains 12 residues. The germline V gene has CDR1 MGHDK and CDR2 SYGVNS. CDR3 amino acids: CASRRDAYEQYF. The CDR3 region has the DNA TGTGCCAGCAGGCGGGACGCCTACGAGCAGTACTTC.

The rearrangement links TRBV6-1 to TRBJ1-1; 7 bases line up with TRBD1. Germline V lookup: CDR1 MNHNS, CDR2 SASEGT. The CDR3 covers 15 residues. The V and J ends lost 2 bases and 4 bases, in that order; junction bases with no gene match: 7. Written as DNA, the CDR3 is TGTGCCAGCAGTGAACTGCCAGGGGGGCCCACTGAAGCTTTCTTT. Protein sequence: CASSELPGGPTEAFF.

In its sample, this clonotype was seen many times. The chain recombines TRBV20-1 with TRBJ1-2; 9 bases map to TRBD1. The trim removed 5 bases at V and 8 bases at J, leaving 15 bases unmatched. Germline lookup yields CDR1 DFQATT and CDR2 SNEGSKA (reference sequence). The CDR3 sequence is 15 residues long. CDR3 in amino acids: CSAEAPGQGSWGYTF. DNA of the CDR3: TGCAGTGCTGAAGCCCCGGGACAGGGCTCCTGGGGCTACACCTTC.

This clonotype was recorded a few times. The chain recombines TRBV6-1 with TRBJ1-1; D unresolved. This CDR3 spans 15 amino acids. Trimming pared 3 bases from V and 0 bases from J, leaving 11 bases between. Per germline, CDR1 MNHNS and CDR2 SASEGT. CDR3 in DNA: TGTGCCAGCAGTGAGGCCACCTATATGAACACTGAAGCTTTCTTT. Protein sequence: CASSEATYMNTEAFF.

The table lists this clonotype with many counts. V and J are TRBV24-1 and TRBJ1-5, with D hard to call. V lost 2 bases and J lost 6, with 10 bases in between. The CDR3 contains 14 residues. CDR1 and CDR2 from the germline V gene are KGHDR and SFDVKD. CDR3 sequence: CATSDSGLGQPQHF. The CDR3 DNA follows: TGTGCCACCAGTGATTCTGGCCTAGGTCAGCCCCAGCATTTT.

The CDR3 sequence is CASSDSTHLETQYF. The CDR3 bases are TGCGCCAGCAGTGATAGTACCCATCTGGAGACCCAGTACTTC. The chain has TRBV10-1 and TRBJ2-5; D is unclear. The CDR3 extends over 14 amino acids. Trimming took 3 bases from V and 5 from J, leaving 13 bases between them. The germline gives CDR1 WNHNN, CDR2 SYGVQD (reference sequence).

This clonotype was seen repeatedly, ten times or more. This sequence joins TRBV12-3 or TRBV12-4 and TRBJ1-5, with D possibly TRBD1 on 5 matching bases. CDR3 length: 14 amino acids. The V end was cut by 7 bases, the J end by 5 bases, with 15 bases between. The CDR3 reads CASNTGTPDQPQHF. In DNA, the CDR3 is TGTGCCAGCAATACCGGGACTCCGGATCAGCCCCAGCATTTT.

The J gene is TRBJ2-1, the V gene TRBV20-1; D assignment may be TRBD1 or TRBD2 (5 bases each). Germline V gene data show CDR1 as DFQATT and CDR2 as SNEGSKA (reference sequence). Trimming removed 3 bases at V and 5 bases at J, with 17 bases between. The CDR3 is 15 residues long. The DNA of the CDR3 is TGCAGTGCTAGCCAGGCCCGGGGCTTCCACAATGAGCAGTTCTTC. It codes for CSASQARGFHNEQFF.

This clonotype was seen repeatedly, ten times or more. The chain links TRBV6-5 to TRBJ2-7, with a weak D call TRBD2 (5 bases). The CDR3 extends over 12 amino acids. The germline V and J ends were trimmed by 2 bases and 11 bases, with 13 bases remaining between them. Germline CDR1 and CDR2: MNHEY and SVGAGI. The CDR3: CASSYLTGSEYF. CDR3 DNA sequence: TGTGCCAGCAGTTACCTTACGGGGTCGGAGTACTTC.

This clonotype was detected ten times or more. DNA of the CDR3: TGTGCCAGCAGCGGGGACAGGGGGACCTATACGCAGTATTTT. Amino acids: CASSGDRGTYTQYF. This sequence joins TRBV5-6 and TRBJ2-3, with 11 bases matching TRBD1. Germline CDR1 reads SGHDT; CDR2 reads YYEEEE. The CDR3 is made up of 14 amino acids. V shed 4 bases, J shed 7 bases, and the junction held 5 bases outside the gene matches.

This clonotype was picked up a small number of times. The chain is built from TRBV5-8 and TRBJ1-5; D unresolved. This CDR3 is 15 amino acids long. The germline V gene encodes CDR1 SGHTS and CDR2 YDEGEE. The ends were cut back, 4 bases at V and 3 bases at J, with 14 bases in the middle. The CDR3 DNA reads as TGTGCCAGCAGCCCTCCATGGACGGCCAATCAGCCCCAGCATTTT. Its protein product is CASSPPWTANQPQHF.